This is a list of T cell receptor beta chains from one sample in a study of vaccination effects on CD4 cells after COVID-19. Which antigens these TCRs recognize remains unknown. Clones were sequenced by immunoSEQ multiplex PCR, and TCRdb holds only the in-frame ones, with some missing. The table has approximately 30,000 clones, 75% to 85% seen once; the top ten hold approximately 31%. The sequences come from CD4+ T cells from PBMCs cultured with SARS-CoV-2 spike peptides, collected before COVID-19 vaccination. The receptors were gathered from a human donor who received a COVID-19 vaccine. CDR3s include the opening cysteine and the closing phenylalanine or tryptophan. D genes are given only for firm matches. Clone size is given for some rows only: seen once, a few or many times, or a class if the clone is expanded.

clone_size: .
v_call: TRBV6-2/TRBV6-3
j_call: TRBJ2-3
d_call: TRBD2
cdr3_nt: TGTGCCAGCACCCCGGGACTAGGAGGTGACACGCAGTATTTT
cdr3_aa: CASTPGLGGDTQYF

clone_size: once
v_call: TRBV5-6
j_call: TRBJ1-6
d_call: TRBD1
cdr3_nt: TGTGCCAGCAGCTTTGGGACAGGGGTTAATTCACCCCTCCACTTT
cdr3_aa: CASSFGTGVNSPLHF

clone_size: .
v_call: TRBV19
j_call: TRBJ2-7
d_call: TRBD1
cdr3_nt: TGTGCCAGTAGTCCGGGGACAGCCGCCTACGAGCAGTACTTC
cdr3_aa: CASSPGTAAYEQYF

clone_size: .
v_call: TRBV29-1
j_call: TRBJ1-2
d_call: .
cdr3_nt: TGCAGCGTTTGGACACTCAACTATGGCTACACCTTC
cdr3_aa: CSVWTLNYGYTF

clone_size: .
v_call: TRBV5-8
j_call: TRBJ2-2
d_call: TRBD2
cdr3_nt: TGTGCCAGCAGCTTAAGGACTAGCGGGAGGGCCGCCGGGGAGCTGTTTTTT
cdr3_aa: CASSLRTSGRAAGELFF

clone_size: .
v_call: TRBV6-5
j_call: TRBJ1-2
d_call: TRBD1
cdr3_nt: TGTGCCAGCAGCCGAACAGGGGGGGACGGCTACACCTTC
cdr3_aa: CASSRTGGDGYTF

clone_size: few
v_call: TRBV7-2
j_call: TRBJ1-5
d_call: .
cdr3_nt: TGTGCCAGCAGCTATTTAAGCAATCAGCCCCAGCATTTT
cdr3_aa: CASSYLSNQPQHF

clone_size: .
v_call: TRBV6-5
j_call: TRBJ1-2
d_call: .
cdr3_nt: TGTGCCAGCAGTTACGCCGGGACGGGGAGAAGTGGCTACACCTTC
cdr3_aa: CASSYAGTGRSGYTF

clone_size: .
v_call: TRBV6-2/TRBV6-3
j_call: TRBJ1-5
d_call: TRBD1
cdr3_nt: TGTGCCAGCAGCGAAATGCCGACAGGGGGCGAACGTCGGCCCCAGCATTTT
cdr3_aa: CASSEMPTGGERRPQHF

clone_size: once
v_call: TRBV27
j_call: TRBJ1-5
d_call: .
cdr3_nt: TGTGCCAGCAGTCAAGAGGGGATCGGAAATCAGCCCCAGCATTTT
cdr3_aa: CASSQEGIGNQPQHF

clone_size: .
v_call: TRBV6-5
j_call: TRBJ1-2
d_call: .
cdr3_nt: TGTGCCAGCAGCCCCACAGGGAGATATGGCTACACCTTC
cdr3_aa: CASSPTGRYGYTF

clone_size: .
v_call: TRBV2
j_call: TRBJ1-1
d_call: TRBD1
cdr3_nt: TGTGCCAGCAGGGACAGGGAGGTTGAAGCTTTCTTT
cdr3_aa: CASRDREVEAFF

clone_size: .
v_call: TRBV30
j_call: TRBJ2-1
d_call: TRBD2
cdr3_nt: TGTGCCTGGGGGGGGGACGGGAGGGCCTACGAGCAGTTCTTC
cdr3_aa: CAWGGDGRAYEQFF

clone_size: once
v_call: TRBV30
j_call: TRBJ2-5
d_call: .
cdr3_nt: TGTGCCTGGAAGCCTACCGGAGAGACCCAGTACTTC
cdr3_aa: CAWKPTGETQYF

clone_size: .
v_call: TRBV9
j_call: TRBJ2-2
d_call: .
cdr3_nt: TGTGCCAGCAGCGTAGAAATCACCGGGGAGCTGTTTTTT
cdr3_aa: CASSVEITGELFF

clone_size: once
v_call: TRBV3-1/TRBV3-2
j_call: TRBJ2-5
d_call: TRBD2
cdr3_nt: TGTGCCAGCAGCCCCAGACTAGCGGGGGGCCGAGAGACCCAGTACTTC
cdr3_aa: CASSPRLAGGRETQYF

clone_size: .
v_call: TRBV5-1
j_call: TRBJ2-3
d_call: .
cdr3_nt: TGCGCCAGCAGCTTGGCGGCGGGGGCTGGCACAGATACGCAGTATTTT
cdr3_aa: CASSLAAGAGTDTQYF

clone_size: .
v_call: TRBV7-8
j_call: TRBJ2-7
d_call: TRBD1
cdr3_nt: TGTGCCAGCAGCGGGAGAGGACAGGGGCCTACCTACGAGCAGTACTTC
cdr3_aa: CASSGRGQGPTYEQYF

clone_size: few
v_call: TRBV7-2
j_call: TRBJ1-1
d_call: TRBD1
cdr3_nt: TGTGCCAGCAGCCCTCAGGGGGCAGGTACTGAAGCTTTCTTT
cdr3_aa: CASSPQGAGTEAFF

clone_size: .
v_call: TRBV19
j_call: TRBJ2-2
d_call: TRBD1
cdr3_nt: TGTGCCAGTACTTCCGGGACAGCGACCGGGGAGCTGTTTTTT
cdr3_aa: CASTSGTATGELFF

clone_size: .
v_call: TRBV5-6
j_call: TRBJ2-4
d_call: TRBD1
cdr3_nt: TGTGCAGGCACGGTCGGACAGGGAAACATTCAGTACTTC
cdr3_aa: CAGTVGQGNIQYF

clone_size: few
v_call: TRBV28
j_call: TRBJ1-2
d_call: .
cdr3_nt: TGTGCCAGCAGTTTACCCCGGAGGGGGGCGGGTCACGGCTACACCTTC
cdr3_aa: CASSLPRRGAGHGYTF

clone_size: .
v_call: TRBV28
j_call: TRBJ2-2
d_call: TRBD1
cdr3_nt: TGTGCCAGCAGAAGGACAGGGGGAGCCGGGGAGCTGTTTTTT
cdr3_aa: CASRRTGGAGELFF

clone_size: .
v_call: TRBV28
j_call: TRBJ2-5
d_call: .
cdr3_nt: TGTGCCAGCAGTTTATGGGAGAACAAAGAGACCCAGTACTTC
cdr3_aa: CASSLWENKETQYF

clone_size: .
v_call: TRBV6-5
j_call: TRBJ1-2
d_call: .
cdr3_nt: TGTGCCAGCAGTTCTACAACCGGGACCCAGCCGGGTGGCTACACCTTC
cdr3_aa: CASSSTTGTQPGGYTF

clone_size: .
v_call: TRBV11-2
j_call: TRBJ1-4
d_call: .
cdr3_nt: TGTGCCAGCAGTCGTTCTGTACGAGGTAGTGAAAAACTGTTTTTT
cdr3_aa: CASSRSVRGSEKLFF

clone_size: .
v_call: TRBV10-3
j_call: TRBJ2-2
d_call: .
cdr3_nt: TGTGCCATCAGTGAGTCGTATCGGGGAGGCACCGGGGAGCTGTTTTTT
cdr3_aa: CAISESYRGGTGELFF

clone_size: .
v_call: TRBV7-6
j_call: TRBJ2-1
d_call: TRBD2
cdr3_nt: TGTGCCAGCAGCTTGGGTGGACTAGCGGGACTCAATGAGCAGTTCTTC
cdr3_aa: CASSLGGLAGLNEQFF

clone_size: .
v_call: TRBV7-9
j_call: TRBJ2-5
d_call: .
cdr3_nt: TGTGCCAGCAGCTGGACCGGGACATCGGAGACCCAGTACTTC
cdr3_aa: CASSWTGTSETQYF

clone_size: .
v_call: TRBV15
j_call: TRBJ2-3
d_call: TRBD2
cdr3_nt: TGTGCCACCAGCAGAGATCTGGTAGCGGGGGAAGATACGCAGTATTTT
cdr3_aa: CATSRDLVAGEDTQYF

clone_size: .
v_call: TRBV6-4
j_call: TRBJ2-5
d_call: TRBD2
cdr3_nt: TGTGCCAGCAGTGCGGTCGGGGGGGTCCAAGAGACCCAGTACTTC
cdr3_aa: CASSAVGGVQETQYF

clone_size: .
v_call: TRBV9
j_call: TRBJ1-2
d_call: TRBD1
cdr3_nt: TGTGCCAGCAGCGACCGACAGGGATATAACTATGGCTACACCTTC
cdr3_aa: CASSDRQGYNYGYTF

clone_size: once
v_call: TRBV15
j_call: TRBJ2-7
d_call: TRBD1
cdr3_nt: TGTGCCACCAGCCGGACAGGGTCCTACGAGCAGTACTTC
cdr3_aa: CATSRTGSYEQYF

clone_size: .
v_call: TRBV7-2
j_call: TRBJ1-2
d_call: TRBD1
cdr3_nt: TGTGCCAGCAGCTCCGGACAGGGTGGCTACACCTTC
cdr3_aa: CASSSGQGGYTF

clone_size: .
v_call: TRBV5-1
j_call: TRBJ2-3
d_call: TRBD2
cdr3_nt: TGCGCCAGCAGCCCGGGACTAGCGGGAGGGGTGGATACGCAGTATTTT
cdr3_aa: CASSPGLAGGVDTQYF

clone_size: .
v_call: TRBV12-3/TRBV12-4
j_call: TRBJ2-1
d_call: TRBD2
cdr3_nt: TGTGCCAGCAGTTTCGGGGGGACTCAGCAGTTCTTC
cdr3_aa: CASSFGGTQQFF

clone_size: .
v_call: TRBV12-3/TRBV12-4
j_call: TRBJ1-1
d_call: .
cdr3_nt: TGTGCCAGCAGTTTAGCCGAGGAGCTAGGAGCTTTCTTT
cdr3_aa: CASSLAEELGAFF

clone_size: .
v_call: TRBV19
j_call: TRBJ1-3
d_call: .
cdr3_nt: TGTGCCAGTAGTATGCGCTGGGGCTCTGGAAACACCATATATTTT
cdr3_aa: CASSMRWGSGNTIYF

clone_size: .
v_call: TRBV4-3
j_call: TRBJ2-2
d_call: .
cdr3_nt: TGCGCCAGCAGCCAAGAAGGGACTCCCACCGGGGAGCTGTTTTTT
cdr3_aa: CASSQEGTPTGELFF

clone_size: .
v_call: TRBV4-2
j_call: TRBJ2-3
d_call: TRBD2
cdr3_nt: TGTGCCAGCCGCGGGGGGGGGAGCACAGATACGCAGTATTTT
cdr3_aa: CASRGGGSTDTQYF

clone_size: .
v_call: TRBV5-1
j_call: TRBJ1-4
d_call: .
cdr3_nt: TGCGCCAGCAGCTCCACCTTAACGGGCCCTGGGGGTGAAAAACTGTTTTTT
cdr3_aa: CASSSTLTGPGGEKLFF

clone_size: .
v_call: TRBV7-2
j_call: TRBJ1-4
d_call: .
cdr3_nt: TGTGCCAGCAGCTTAGGCCCCGGGACTAATGAAAAACTGTTTTTT
cdr3_aa: CASSLGPGTNEKLFF

clone_size: few
v_call: TRBV7-3
j_call: TRBJ2-2
d_call: .
cdr3_nt: TGTGCCAGCAGCTTAAAAGCGAACACCGGGGAGCTGTTTTTT
cdr3_aa: CASSLKANTGELFF

clone_size: .
v_call: TRBV6-5
j_call: TRBJ2-5
d_call: .
cdr3_nt: TGTGCCAGCAGTTACAGGGCAGGGGGGTACCAAGAGACCCAGTACTTC
cdr3_aa: CASSYRAGGYQETQYF

clone_size: .
v_call: TRBV6-5
j_call: TRBJ2-3
d_call: TRBD2
cdr3_nt: TGTGCCAGCAGTTACTTCTCTAGCGGGGGCACAGATACGCAGTATTTT
cdr3_aa: CASSYFSSGGTDTQYF

clone_size: once
v_call: TRBV10-3
j_call: TRBJ2-7
d_call: .
cdr3_nt: TGTGCCATCAGTGAGGGCAGGGGGGAACCCTACGAGCAGTACTTC
cdr3_aa: CAISEGRGEPYEQYF

clone_size: .
v_call: TRBV28
j_call: TRBJ1-5
d_call: TRBD1
cdr3_nt: TGTGCCAGCCTAGGCCCTCCGGGACAGCCAAGTTTT
cdr3_aa: CASLGPPGQPSF

clone_size: .
v_call: TRBV7-9
j_call: TRBJ2-1
d_call: TRBD2
cdr3_nt: TGTGCCAGCAGCCCTAGGGGGTCTAGCGGGGGGGAAGAGCAGTTCTTC
cdr3_aa: CASSPRGSSGGEEQFF

clone_size: .
v_call: TRBV6-5
j_call: TRBJ1-4
d_call: TRBD1
cdr3_nt: TGTGCCAGCAGTAGGGGGCCCCTTAATGAAAAACTGTTTTTT
cdr3_aa: CASSRGPLNEKLFF

clone_size: .
v_call: TRBV23-1
j_call: TRBJ2-3
d_call: TRBD1
cdr3_nt: TGCGCCAGCAGTCCCTACAGGGGCAGCACAGATACGCAGTATTTT
cdr3_aa: CASSPYRGSTDTQYF

clone_size: .
v_call: TRBV5-1
j_call: TRBJ2-2
d_call: .
cdr3_nt: TGCGCCAGCAGCTTGAGAGCGAACGGGGAGCTGTTTTTT
cdr3_aa: CASSLRANGELFF

clone_size: .
v_call: TRBV10-3
j_call: TRBJ1-2
d_call: TRBD1
cdr3_nt: TGTGCCATCAGAGGGACAGGGAAAAGATCCGGCTACACCTTC
cdr3_aa: CAIRGTGKRSGYTF